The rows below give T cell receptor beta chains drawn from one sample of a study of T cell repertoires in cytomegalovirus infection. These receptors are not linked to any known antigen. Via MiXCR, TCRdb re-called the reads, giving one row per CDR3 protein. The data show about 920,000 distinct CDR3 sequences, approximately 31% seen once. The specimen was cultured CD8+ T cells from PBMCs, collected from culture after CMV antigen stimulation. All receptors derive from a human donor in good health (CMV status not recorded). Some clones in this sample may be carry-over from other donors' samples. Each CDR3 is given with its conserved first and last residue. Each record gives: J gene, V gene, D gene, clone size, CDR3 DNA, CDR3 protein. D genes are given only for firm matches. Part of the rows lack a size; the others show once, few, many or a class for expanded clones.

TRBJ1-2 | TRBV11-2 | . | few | TGTGCCAGCAGCTTAGTCGGAGCCAGCTATGGCTACACCTTC | CASSLVGASYGYTF
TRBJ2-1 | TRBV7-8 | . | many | TGTGCCAGCACCTCCCGGGGATCTGAGCAGTTCTTC | CASTSRGSEQFF
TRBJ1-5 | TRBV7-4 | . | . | TGTGCCAGCAGCTTTGGGCAAACGAATCAGCCCCAGCATTTT | CASSFGQTNQPQHF
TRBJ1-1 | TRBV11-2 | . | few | TGTGCCAGCAGCTTCCAGGCTGAAGCTTTCTTT | CASSFQAEAFF
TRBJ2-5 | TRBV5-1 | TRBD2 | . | TGCGCCAGCAGCTTTCCTAAGGACGGGGGACTAGGCCGAGAGACCCAGTACTTC | CASSFPKDGGLGRETQYF
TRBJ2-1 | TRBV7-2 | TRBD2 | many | TGTGCCAGCAGCTTAAACAGACTAGCGGGAGGTACCTACAATGAGCAGTTCTTC | CASSLNRLAGGTYNEQFF
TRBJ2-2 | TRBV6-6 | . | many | TGTGCCAGCAGTTACGGGACCACCGGGGAGCTGTTTTTT | CASSYGTTGELFF
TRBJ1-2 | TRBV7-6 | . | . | TGTGCCAGCAGCTTAGGGGAAGGAGTAGGCTACACCTTC | CASSLGEGVGYTF
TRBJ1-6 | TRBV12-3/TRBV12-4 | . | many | TGTGCCAGCAGTTTGAGAGGGACGAATTCACCCCTCCACTTT | CASSLRGTNSPLHF
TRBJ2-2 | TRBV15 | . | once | TGTGCCACCAGCCCCCGGCCCTCGGGTACCGGGGAGCTGTTTTTT | CATSPRPSGTGELFF
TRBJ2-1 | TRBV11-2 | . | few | TGTGCCAGCAGCCCGAAAAGCCCCGTTCGGCGGCCATCCTACAATGAGCAGTTCTTC | CASSPKSPVRRPSYNEQFF
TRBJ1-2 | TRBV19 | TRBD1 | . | TGTGCCAGTAGTCCCCTCGACAGGGGAGCTAACTATGGCTACACCTTC | CASSPLDRGANYGYTF
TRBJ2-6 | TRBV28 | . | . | TGTGCCAGCAGTTTCCGGCAGTCGTCCTCTGGGGCCAACGTCCTGACTTTC | CASSFRQSSSGANVLTF
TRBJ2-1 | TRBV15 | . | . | TGTGCCACCAGCGGACCTTTGGCTTTTTCGGATGAGCAGTTCTTC | CATSGPLAFSDEQFF
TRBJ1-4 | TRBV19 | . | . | TGTGCCAGCGCAGGGCGGACTAATGAAAAACTGTTTTTT | CASAGRTNEKLFF
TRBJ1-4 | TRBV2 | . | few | TGTGCCAGCAGTGAGGGGAGACTTTACGAAAAACTGTTTTTT | CASSEGRLYEKLFF
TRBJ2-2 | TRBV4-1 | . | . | TGCGCCAGCAGCCCCGGTAACGGGGAGCTGTTTTTT | CASSPGNGELFF
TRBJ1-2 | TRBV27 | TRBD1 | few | TGTGCCAGTCAGGGGGCAGGGGGAGACTATGGCTACACCTTC | CASQGAGGDYGYTF
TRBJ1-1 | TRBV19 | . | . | TGTGCCAGTAGTATAGATCCGACTCTGAACACTGAAGCTTTCTTT | CASSIDPTLNTEAFF
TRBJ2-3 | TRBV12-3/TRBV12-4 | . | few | TGTGCCAGCAGTTTAGCCCCCCAGCGGATCAGCACAGATACGCAGTATTTT | CASSLAPQRISTDTQYF
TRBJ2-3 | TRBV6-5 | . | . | TGTGCCAGCAGTTGGGTTGTTTCTAGCACAGATACGCAGTATTTT | CASSWVVSSTDTQYF
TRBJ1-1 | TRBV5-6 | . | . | TGTGCCAGCAGCTTGGTTTTTATGGGGATGAACACTGAAGCTTTCTTT | CASSLVFMGMNTEAFF
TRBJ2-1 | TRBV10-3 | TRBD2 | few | TGTGCCATCAGTGAGAGTAGGTGGGAGGGACATGAGCAGTTCTTC | CAISESRWEGHEQFF
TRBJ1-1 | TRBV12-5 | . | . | TGTGCTAGTGGTTTTAAGGGAACGAACACTGAAGCTTTCTTT | CASGFKGTNTEAFF
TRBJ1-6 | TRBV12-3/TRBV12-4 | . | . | TGTGCCAGCAGTTATGAGGGCCACAATTCACCCCTCCACTTT | CASSYEGHNSPLHF
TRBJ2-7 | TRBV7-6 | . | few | TGTGCCAGCAGCTTTAGACAGGAACCCTCCTACGAGCAGTACTTC | CASSFRQEPSYEQYF
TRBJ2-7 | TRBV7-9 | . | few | TGTGCCAGCAGCTTAGAGACAGCCTCCTACGAGCAGTACTTC | CASSLETASYEQYF
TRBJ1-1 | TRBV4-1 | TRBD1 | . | TGCGCCAGCAGCCAAGTGGGGACAGGTCCGGATGAAGCTTTCTTT | CASSQVGTGPDEAFF
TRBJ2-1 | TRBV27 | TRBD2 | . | TGTGCCAGCAGCAATTTATGGGTACTTGGGGCGGGGGGCTCCTACAATGAGCAGTTCTTC | CASSNLWVLGAGGSYNEQFF
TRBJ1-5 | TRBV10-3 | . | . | TGTGCCATCAGTGAGTCAGGGGCAGTAGCCAATCAGCCCCAGCATTTT | CAISESGAVANQPQHF
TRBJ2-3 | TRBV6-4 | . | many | TGTGCCAGCAGTGACGGGGGGGGCCCAGATACGCAGTATTTT | CASSDGGGPDTQYF
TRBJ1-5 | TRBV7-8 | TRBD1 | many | TGTGCCAGCAGCTTCACACCACAGGGGCCTTATAGCAATCAGCCCCAGCATTTT | CASSFTPQGPYSNQPQHF
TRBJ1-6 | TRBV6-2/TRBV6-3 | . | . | TGTGCCAGCAGTTACCTTTTGGTCCCCGGGACACCGAATTCACCCCTCCACTTT | CASSYLLVPGTPNSPLHF
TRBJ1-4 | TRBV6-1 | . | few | TGTGCCAGCAGTGAAGCGTCCGGACAGAATGAAAAACTGTTTTTT | CASSEASGQNEKLFF